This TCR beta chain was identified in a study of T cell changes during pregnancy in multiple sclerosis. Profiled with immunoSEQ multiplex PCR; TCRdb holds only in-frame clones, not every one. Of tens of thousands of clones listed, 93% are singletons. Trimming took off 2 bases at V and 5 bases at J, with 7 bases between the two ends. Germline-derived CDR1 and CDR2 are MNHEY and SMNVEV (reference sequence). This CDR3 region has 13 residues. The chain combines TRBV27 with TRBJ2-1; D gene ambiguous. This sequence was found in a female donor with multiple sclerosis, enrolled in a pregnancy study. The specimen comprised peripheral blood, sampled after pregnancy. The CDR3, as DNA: TGTGCCAGCAGTTTAAGAGAGAACAATGAGCAGTTCTTC. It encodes CASSLRENNEQFF.